The source of this TCR beta chain is a study of T cells in localized non-small cell lung cancer. General observations from the study: Multi-region tumor sequencing was not done, so intratumor heterogeneity could not be excluded. In adjacent lung appeared a median approximately 61 of the top 100 tumor clones. There was an association of higher blood T cell density with longer overall survival. There was higher T cell clonality in uninvolved adjacent lung than in tumor, and it was highest there.

Only in-frame clones appear in the TCRdb table, and some are missing; sequencing was by immunoSEQ multiplex PCR. The profile shows about 15,000 clones, 80% to 85% of them singletons. CDR3 size: 15 residues. J lost 7 bases, V lost 4 bases, and 14 bases had no gene match. Per germline, CDR1 SGDLS and CDR2 YYNGEE. In regard to this clone: Its specificity is unknown.

Here the sequenced sample was peripheral blood, taken before any cancer treatment. The sequence was obtained from a female donor of 60 years or more with stage I squamous cell lung carcinoma. The chain joins TRBV9 to TRBJ2-7, with TRBD2 identical over 7 bases. As DNA, the CDR3 is TGTGCCAGCAGCCCCCGAAGGGAGGGTTCGAAGGAGCAGTACTTC. It codes for CASSPRREGSKEQYF.